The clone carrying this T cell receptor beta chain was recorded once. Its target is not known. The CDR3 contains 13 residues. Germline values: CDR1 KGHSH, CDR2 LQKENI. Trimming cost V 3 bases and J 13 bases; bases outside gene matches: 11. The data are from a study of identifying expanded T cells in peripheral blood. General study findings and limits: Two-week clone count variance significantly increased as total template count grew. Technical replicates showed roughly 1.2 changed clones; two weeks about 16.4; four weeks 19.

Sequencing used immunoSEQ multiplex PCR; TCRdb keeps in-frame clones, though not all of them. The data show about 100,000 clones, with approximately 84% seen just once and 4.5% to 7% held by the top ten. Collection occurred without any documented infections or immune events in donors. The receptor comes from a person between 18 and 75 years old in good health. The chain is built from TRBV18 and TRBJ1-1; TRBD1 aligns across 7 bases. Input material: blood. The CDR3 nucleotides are TGTGCCAGCTCACCCTCCCGGGACAGTCGGGATTTCTTT. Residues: CASSPSRDSRDFF.